This entry concerns a single T cell receptor (beta chain). Methods described previously, with TCR primers listed, were used for bulk TCR libraries. TCRdb fed the PCR reads into MiXCR, producing one record per CDR3 protein. Altogether about 510,000 distinct CDR3 sequences are present, 20% to 25% being singletons, with the ten largest covering roughly 0.81%. This specimen comes from a study of molecular identifiers for immune sequencing clone quantification. The sequence was obtained from a human donor in good health. Some libraries in this study had Jurkat cell RNA spiked in. The material sequenced was naive CD8+ T cells from blood, with Jurkat cell RNA spiked in. The subset here: FACS-sorted CD8+CD4-CCR7+CD45RA+ naive T cells.

This CDR3 is CASSLTGGRSQEETQYF. The CDR3 region has the DNA TGTGCCAGCAGCTTAACGGGGGGTCGGAGCCAAGAAGAGACCCAGTACTTC. The chain links TRBV7-9 to TRBJ2-5, with 7 nucleotides matching TRBD2. The J segment lost 3 bases and the V segment lost 2 bases, leaving 12 bases of the junction unmatched. Germline V gives CDR1 SEHNR, CDR2 FQNEAQ (reference sequence). The CDR3 extends over 17 amino acids.